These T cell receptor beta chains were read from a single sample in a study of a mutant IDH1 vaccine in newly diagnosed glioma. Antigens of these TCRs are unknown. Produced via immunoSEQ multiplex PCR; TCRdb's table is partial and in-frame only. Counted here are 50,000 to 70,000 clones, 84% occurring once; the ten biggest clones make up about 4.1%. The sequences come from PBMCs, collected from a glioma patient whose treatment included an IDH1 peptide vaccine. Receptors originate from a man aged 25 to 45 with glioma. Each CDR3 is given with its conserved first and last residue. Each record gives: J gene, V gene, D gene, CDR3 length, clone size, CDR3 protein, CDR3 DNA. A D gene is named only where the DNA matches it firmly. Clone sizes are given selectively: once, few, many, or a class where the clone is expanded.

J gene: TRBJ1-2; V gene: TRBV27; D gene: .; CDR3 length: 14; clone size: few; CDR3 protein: CASRLQIPGAGYTF; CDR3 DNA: TGTGCCAGCAGATTACAGATCCCGGGCGCTGGCTACACCTTC
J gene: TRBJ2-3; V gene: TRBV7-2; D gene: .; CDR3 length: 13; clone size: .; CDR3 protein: CASSLSSRDTQYF; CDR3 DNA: TGTGCCAGCAGCTTATCGTCGCGAGATACGCAGTATTTT
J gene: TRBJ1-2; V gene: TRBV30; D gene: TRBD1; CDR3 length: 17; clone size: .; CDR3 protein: CAWSDGDRGQLGVGYTF; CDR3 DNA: TGTGCCTGGAGTGACGGGGACAGGGGGCAATTGGGCGTTGGCTACACCTTC
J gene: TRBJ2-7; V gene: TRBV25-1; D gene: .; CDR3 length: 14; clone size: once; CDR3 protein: CASSDPRQTYEQYF; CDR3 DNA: TGTGCCAGCAGTGACCCCCGACAGACCTACGAGCAGTACTTC
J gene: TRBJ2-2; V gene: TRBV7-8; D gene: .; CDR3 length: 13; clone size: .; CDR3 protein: CASSLGITGELFF; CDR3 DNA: TGTGCCAGCAGCTTAGGTATCACCGGGGAGCTGTTTTTT
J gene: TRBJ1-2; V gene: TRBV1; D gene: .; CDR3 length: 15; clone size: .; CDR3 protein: CTSSQALGLLLGYTF; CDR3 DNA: TGCACCAGCAGCCAAGCGCTGGGACTTCTTCTTGGCTACACCTTC
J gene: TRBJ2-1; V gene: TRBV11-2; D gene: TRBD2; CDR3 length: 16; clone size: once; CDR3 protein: CASSSLSGGSYNEQFF; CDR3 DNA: TGTGCCAGCAGCTCCCTTAGCGGGGGCTCCTACAATGAGCAGTTCTTC
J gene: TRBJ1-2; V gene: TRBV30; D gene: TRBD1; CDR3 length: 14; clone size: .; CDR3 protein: CALRRSTGNYGYTF; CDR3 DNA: TGTGCCCTGAGAAGATCGACAGGGAACTATGGCTACACCTTC
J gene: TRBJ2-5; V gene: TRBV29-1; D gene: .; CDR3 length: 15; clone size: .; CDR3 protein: CSVPPLYPPGETQYF; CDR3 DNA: TGCAGCGTCCCGCCTTTGTATCCTCCGGGAGAGACCCAGTACTTC
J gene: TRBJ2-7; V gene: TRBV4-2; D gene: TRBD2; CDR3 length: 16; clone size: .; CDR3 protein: CASSQEPGLSIYEQYF; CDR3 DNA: TGTGCCAGCAGCCAAGAGCCGGGACTAAGTATCTACGAGCAGTACTTC
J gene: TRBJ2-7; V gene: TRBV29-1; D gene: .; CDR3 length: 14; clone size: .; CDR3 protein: CSVGPSGPRYEQYF; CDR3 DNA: TGCAGCGTTGGGCCGTCGGGGCCGAGGTACGAGCAGTACTTC
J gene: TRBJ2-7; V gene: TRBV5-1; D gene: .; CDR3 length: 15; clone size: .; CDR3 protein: CASSPGAGDSYEQYF; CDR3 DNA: TGCGCCAGCAGCCCGGGGGCAGGGGACTCCTACGAGCAGTACTTC
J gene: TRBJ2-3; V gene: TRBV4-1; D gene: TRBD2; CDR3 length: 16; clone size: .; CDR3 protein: CASSLLGTSGADTQYF; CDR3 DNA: TGCGCCAGCAGCCTCCTTGGTACTAGCGGGGCCGATACGCAGTATTTT
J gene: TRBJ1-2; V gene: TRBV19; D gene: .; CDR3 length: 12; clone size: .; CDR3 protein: CASTGQFYGYTF; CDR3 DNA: TGTGCCAGTACCGGACAGTTCTATGGCTACACCTTC
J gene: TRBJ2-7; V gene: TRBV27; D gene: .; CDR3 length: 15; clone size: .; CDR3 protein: CASSFMGYSPDEQYF; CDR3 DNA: TGTGCCAGCAGTTTTATGGGGTATTCTCCCGACGAGCAGTACTTC
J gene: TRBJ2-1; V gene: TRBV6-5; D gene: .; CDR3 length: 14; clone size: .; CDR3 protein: CASSYQRQYNEQFF; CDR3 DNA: TGTGCCAGCAGTTACCAGAGGCAATACAATGAGCAGTTCTTC
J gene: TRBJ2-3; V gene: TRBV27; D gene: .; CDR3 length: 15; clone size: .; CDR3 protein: CASSLYGSSTDTQYF; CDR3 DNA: TGTGCCAGCAGTTTATACGGATCCAGCACAGATACGCAGTATTTT
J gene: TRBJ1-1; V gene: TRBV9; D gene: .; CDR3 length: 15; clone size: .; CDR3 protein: CASSGARGKNTEAFF; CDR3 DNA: TGTGCCAGCAGCGGAGCGAGAGGGAAGAACACTGAAGCTTTCTTT
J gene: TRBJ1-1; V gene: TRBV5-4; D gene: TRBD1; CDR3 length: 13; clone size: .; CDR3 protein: CASSWGGGEKAFF; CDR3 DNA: TGTGCCAGCAGCTGGGGAGGGGGCGAAAAAGCTTTCTTT
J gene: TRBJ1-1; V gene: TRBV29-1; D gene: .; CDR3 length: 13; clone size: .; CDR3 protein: CSVARGTNTEAFF; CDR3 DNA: TGCAGCGTTGCCAGGGGCACAAACACTGAAGCTTTCTTT
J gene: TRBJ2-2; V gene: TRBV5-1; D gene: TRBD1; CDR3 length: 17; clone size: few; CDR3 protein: CASSLITGTANTGELFF; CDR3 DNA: TGCGCCAGCAGCCTCATCACCGGGACAGCGAACACCGGGGAGCTGTTTTTT
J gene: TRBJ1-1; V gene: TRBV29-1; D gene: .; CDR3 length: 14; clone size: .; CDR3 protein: CSVHTENMNTEAFF; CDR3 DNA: TGCAGCGTCCACACAGAGAACATGAACACTGAAGCTTTCTTT
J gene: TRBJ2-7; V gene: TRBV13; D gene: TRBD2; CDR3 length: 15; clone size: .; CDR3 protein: CASSLEGLARYEQYF; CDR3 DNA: TGTGCCAGCAGCTTAGAGGGACTAGCTCGTTACGAGCAGTACTTC
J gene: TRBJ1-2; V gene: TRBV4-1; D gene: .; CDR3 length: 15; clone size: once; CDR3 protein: CASSQEGLPMYGYTF; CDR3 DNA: TGCGCCAGCAGCCAAGAAGGACTACCTATGTACGGCTACACCTTC
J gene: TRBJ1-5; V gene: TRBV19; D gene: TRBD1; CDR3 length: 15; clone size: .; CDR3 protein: CASSTYRGEMQPQHF; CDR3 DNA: TGTGCCAGTAGCACTTACAGGGGTGAGATGCAGCCCCAGCATTTT
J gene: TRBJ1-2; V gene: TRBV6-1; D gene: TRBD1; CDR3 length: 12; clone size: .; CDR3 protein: CASSGTGLGYTF; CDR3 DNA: TGTGCCAGCAGTGGGACAGGGTTAGGCTACACCTTC
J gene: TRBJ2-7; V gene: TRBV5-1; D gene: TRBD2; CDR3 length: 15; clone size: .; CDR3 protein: CASRNQAGTNSEQYF; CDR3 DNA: TGCGCCAGCAGAAACCAAGCGGGGACCAATAGCGAGCAGTACTTC
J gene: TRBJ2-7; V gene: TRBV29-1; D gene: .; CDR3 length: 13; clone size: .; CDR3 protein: CSAGRDRSYEQYF; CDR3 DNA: TGCAGCGCCGGCAGGGACCGCTCCTACGAGCAGTACTTC
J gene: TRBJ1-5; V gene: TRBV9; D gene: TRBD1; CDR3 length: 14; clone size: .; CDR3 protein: CASSAGGGRQPQHF; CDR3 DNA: TGTGCCAGCAGCGCAGGGGGGGGTCGTCAGCCCCAGCATTTT
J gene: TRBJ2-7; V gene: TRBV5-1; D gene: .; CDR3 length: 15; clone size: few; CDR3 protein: CASSSVGPSGSEQYF; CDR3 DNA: TGCGCCAGCAGCTCCGTCGGCCCCTCTGGTAGCGAGCAGTACTTC
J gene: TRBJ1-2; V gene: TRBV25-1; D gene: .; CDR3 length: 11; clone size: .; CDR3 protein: CASSGGLGYTF; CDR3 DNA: TGTGCCAGCAGTGGAGGTTTAGGCTACACCTTC
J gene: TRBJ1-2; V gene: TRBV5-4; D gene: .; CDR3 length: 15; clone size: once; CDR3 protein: CASSSTLTTPDGYTF; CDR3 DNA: TGTGCCAGCAGCTCCACCCTGACAACACCGGACGGCTACACCTTC
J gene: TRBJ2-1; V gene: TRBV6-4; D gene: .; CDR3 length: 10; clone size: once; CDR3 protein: CVHTDNEQFF; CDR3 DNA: TGTGTCCACACTGACAATGAGCAGTTCTTC
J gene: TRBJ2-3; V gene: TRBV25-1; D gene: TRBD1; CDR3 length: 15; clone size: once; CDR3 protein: CASSYRDRGTDTQYF; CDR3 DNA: TGTGCCAGCAGTTACCGGGACAGGGGCACAGATACGCAGTATTTT
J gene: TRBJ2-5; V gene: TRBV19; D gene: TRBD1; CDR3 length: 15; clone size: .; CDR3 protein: CASSLMDRAGETQYF; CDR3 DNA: TGTGCCAGTAGCCTTATGGACAGGGCGGGAGAGACCCAGTACTTC
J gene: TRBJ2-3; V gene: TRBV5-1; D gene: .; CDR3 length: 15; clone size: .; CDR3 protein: CASSLEQPYTDTQYF; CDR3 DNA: TGCGCCAGCAGCTTGGAACAGCCCTACACAGATACGCAGTATTTT
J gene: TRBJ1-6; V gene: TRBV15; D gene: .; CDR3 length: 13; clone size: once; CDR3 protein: CATSSRGNSPLHF; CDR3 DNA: TGTGCCACCAGCTCCAGGGGTAATTCACCCCTCCACTTT
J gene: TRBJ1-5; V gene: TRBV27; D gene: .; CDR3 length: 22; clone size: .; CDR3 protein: CASSFNSSISRLRVAHNQPQHF; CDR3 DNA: TGTGCCAGCAGTTTTAATTCTTCGATATCGAGATTAAGGGTTGCCCACAATCAGCCCCAGCATTTT
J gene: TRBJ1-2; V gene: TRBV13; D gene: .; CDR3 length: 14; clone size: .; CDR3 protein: CASSLAGWEYGYTF; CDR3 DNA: TGTGCCAGCAGCTTAGCTGGGTGGGAATATGGCTACACCTTC
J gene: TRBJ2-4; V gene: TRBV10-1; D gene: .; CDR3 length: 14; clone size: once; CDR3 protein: CASSSQGTANIQYF; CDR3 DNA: TGCGCCAGCAGCTCCCAGGGAACCGCAAACATTCAGTACTTC
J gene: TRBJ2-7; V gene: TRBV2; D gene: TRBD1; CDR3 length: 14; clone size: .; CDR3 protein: CASRVQGSTYEQYF; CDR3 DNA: TGTGCCAGCAGAGTACAGGGGTCCACCTACGAGCAGTACTTC
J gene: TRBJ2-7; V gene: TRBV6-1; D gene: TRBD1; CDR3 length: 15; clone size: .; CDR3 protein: CASSDPGTGGRVRYF; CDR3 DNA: TGTGCCAGCAGTGACCCCGGGACAGGGGGTCGAGTTCGGTACTTC
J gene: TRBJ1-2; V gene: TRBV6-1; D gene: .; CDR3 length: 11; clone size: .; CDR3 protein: CASKRPHENTF; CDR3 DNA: TGTGCCAGCAAACGACCCCACGAGAACACCTTC
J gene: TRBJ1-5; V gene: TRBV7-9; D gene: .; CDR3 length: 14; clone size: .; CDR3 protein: CASSWIGSNQPQHF; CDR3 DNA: TGTGCCAGCAGCTGGATAGGAAGCAATCAGCCCCAGCATTTT
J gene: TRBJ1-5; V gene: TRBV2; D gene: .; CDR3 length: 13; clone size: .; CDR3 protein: CASSEARNNPQHF; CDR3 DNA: TGTGCCAGCAGTGAAGCGCGCAATAATCCCCAGCATTTT
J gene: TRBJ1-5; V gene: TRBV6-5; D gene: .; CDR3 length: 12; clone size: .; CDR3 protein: CASSSGDQPQHF; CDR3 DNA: TGTGCCAGCAGTTCCGGTGATCAGCCCCAGCATTTT
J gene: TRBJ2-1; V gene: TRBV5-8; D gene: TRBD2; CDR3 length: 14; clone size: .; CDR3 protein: CATRGPSGGLQQFF; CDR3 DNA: TGTGCCACCCGGGGGCCTAGCGGGGGGCTACAGCAGTTCTTC
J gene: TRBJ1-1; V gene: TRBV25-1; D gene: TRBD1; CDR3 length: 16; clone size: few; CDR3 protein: CASSPIRGRGNTEAFF; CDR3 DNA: TGTGCCAGCAGTCCTATCAGGGGGCGAGGGAACACTGAAGCTTTCTTT
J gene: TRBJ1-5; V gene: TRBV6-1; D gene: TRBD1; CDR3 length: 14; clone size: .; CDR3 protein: CASSSTGNNQPQHF; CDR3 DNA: TGTGCCAGCAGCTCGACAGGGAACAATCAGCCCCAGCATTTT
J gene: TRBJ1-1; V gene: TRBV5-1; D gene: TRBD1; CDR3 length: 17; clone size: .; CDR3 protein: CASSLAGQGPSNTEAFF; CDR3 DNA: TGCGCCAGCAGCTTGGCGGGACAGGGCCCTTCGAACACTGAAGCTTTCTTT
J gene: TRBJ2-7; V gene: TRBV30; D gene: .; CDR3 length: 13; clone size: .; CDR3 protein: CAWSVYDGYEQYF; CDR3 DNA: TGTGCCTGGAGTGTCTACGACGGTTACGAGCAGTACTTC
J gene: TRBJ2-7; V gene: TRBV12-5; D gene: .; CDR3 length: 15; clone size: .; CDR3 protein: CASGLGGRGLDEQYF; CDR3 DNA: TGTGCTAGTGGTTTGGGGGGCAGGGGCTTAGACGAGCAGTACTTC
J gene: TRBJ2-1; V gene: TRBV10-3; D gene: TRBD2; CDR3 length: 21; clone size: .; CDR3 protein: CAISAPPAGGPSPGSYNEQFF; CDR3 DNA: TGTGCCATCAGCGCCCCCCCAGCGGGGGGGCCCTCCCCGGGCTCCTACAATGAGCAGTTCTTC
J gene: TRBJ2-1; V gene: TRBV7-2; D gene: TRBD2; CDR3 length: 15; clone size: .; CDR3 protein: CASSLIAGGSDEQFF; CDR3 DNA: TGTGCCAGCAGCTTAATAGCGGGGGGTAGCGATGAGCAGTTCTTC
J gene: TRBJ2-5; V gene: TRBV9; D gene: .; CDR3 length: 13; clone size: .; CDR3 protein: CASSVDRGETQYF; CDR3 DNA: TGTGCCAGCAGCGTCGACCGTGGGGAGACCCAGTACTTC
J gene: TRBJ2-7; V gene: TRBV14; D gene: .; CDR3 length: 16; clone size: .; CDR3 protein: CASSQERIGGRDKQYF; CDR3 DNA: TGTGCCAGCAGCCAAGAAAGAATCGGGGGCCGGGACAAGCAGTACTTC
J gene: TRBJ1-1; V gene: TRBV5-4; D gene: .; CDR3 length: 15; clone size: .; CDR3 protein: CASSSQEGTYTEAFF; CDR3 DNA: TGTGCCAGCAGCTCCCAAGAGGGGACCTACACTGAAGCTTTCTTT
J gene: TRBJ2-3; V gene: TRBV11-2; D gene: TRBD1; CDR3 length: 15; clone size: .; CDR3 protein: CASSPRTGAADTQYF; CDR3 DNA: TGTGCCAGCAGCCCGCGGACAGGGGCAGCGGATACGCAGTATTTT
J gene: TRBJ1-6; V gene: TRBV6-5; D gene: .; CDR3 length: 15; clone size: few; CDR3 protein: CASSYGRLYNSPLHF; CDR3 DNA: TGTGCCAGCAGTTATGGACGGCTCTATAATTCACCCCTCCACTTT